This record covers a single T cell receptor beta chain. Its cognate antigen is unknown. The sample comes from a study of cytomegalovirus exposure and HLA in healthy donors. Broader study findings: Later analysis showed most CMV-associated TCR beta chains appearing HLA-restricted.

Amplification used 60 Vbeta primers and 13 Jbeta primers. Produced via immunoSEQ multiplex PCR; TCRdb's table is partial and in-frame only. There are about 93,000 clones in the sample; over 60% occur only once, and 5.5% to 6% lies in the top ten. Sequenced material: PBMCs. This TCR was recovered from a boy younger than 18 in good health and CMV-seropositive.

CDR3 amino acids: CASSASRDTQYF. The DNA for the CDR3 is TGTGCCAGCAGCGCCTCTAGGGATACGCAGTATTTT. The gene calls are TRBV7-2 and TRBJ2-3; no clear D. Germline V CDR1 and CDR2: SGHTA, FQGNSA. Trimming removed 5 bases at V and 6 bases at J, with 9 bases between. This CDR3 spans 12 amino acids.